Below, one T cell receptor (beta chain) is given with its context. The antigen is unknown. These data belong to a study of cytomegalovirus exposure and HLA in healthy donors. Overall study context: A prior study identified 117 million unique TCR beta sequences from about 179 million T cells. Study-wide findings and caveats: What a later analysis reportedly showed was that an Asian-associated ancestry cluster had fewer N-insertions than the roughly 700-donor mean. Later analysis indicated greater clonal expansion among HLA-associated TCR beta chains than among equally common other chains.

All the people who gave samples were healthy bone marrow donors. The V gene end was trimmed by 4 bases and the J gene end by 8 bases; junction bases not matched to a gene: 7. The CDR3 is made up of 14 amino acids. CDR1 and CDR2 (germline): SGHRS, YFSETQ. Vbeta (60) and Jbeta (13) primers were used in the PCR. Assay used: immunoSEQ multiplex PCR; TCRdb lists only in-frame clones, some missing. This table holds over 100,000 clones, roughly 78% found once. What was sequenced was PBMCs. The chain recombines TRBV5-1 with TRBJ1-4; 8 bases map to TRBD1. The TCR comes from a woman in her twenties or thirties in good health and CMV-seropositive. The CDR3 sequence: CASSQDRGREKLFF. CDR3 sequence (DNA): TGCGCCAGCAGCCAAGACAGGGGACGGGAAAAACTGTTTTTT. The full variable domain, rest sourced from reference TRBV5-1 and TRBJ1-4, is KAGVTQTPRYLIKTRGQQVTLSCSPISGHRSVSWYQQTPGQGLQFLFEYFSETQRNKGNFPGRFSGRQFSNSRSEMNVSTLELGDSALYLCASSQDRGREKLFFGSGTQLSVL.